The 25 T cell receptor beta chains presented below share a single source sample, sequenced in a study of blood T cell repertoires in COVID-19. Generated by immunoSEQ multiplex PCR, the TCRdb table keeps only in-frame clones and is missing some. Here the sample spans under 200,000 clones, less than 90% being singletons. The specimen was peripheral blood. Every receptor here comes from a woman between 65 and 79 years old with COVID-19, enrolled during active disease.

The chain uses TRBV28 and TRBJ2-3; TRBD2 matches 8 bases. The trim removed 7 bases at V and 5 bases at J, leaving 5 bases unmatched. The CDR3 is made up of 13 amino acids. Germline lookup yields CDR1 MDHEN and CDR2 SYDVKM. CDR3 residues: CASTAGGLDTQYF. The DNA for the CDR3 is TGTGCCAGCACTGCGGGAGGATTAGATACGCAGTATTTT.

The chain employs TRBV19 and TRBJ2-5, with 8 bases that match TRBD2. V dropped 6 bases and J dropped 5; count of bases not matched to a gene: 14. Germline V gives CDR1 LNHDA, CDR2 SQIVND (reference sequence). The CDR3 is 16 amino acids. The CDR3 protein is CASRGLSAGELETQYF. The CDR3 DNA reads TGTGCCAGTAGAGGTTTGTCAGCGGGAGAGCTCGAGACCCAGTACTTC.

This chain joins TRBV5-4 and TRBJ1-2; 7 bases fit TRBD1. V shed 6 bases, J shed 7 bases, and the junction held 12 bases outside the gene matches. Germline-derived CDR1 and CDR2 are SGHNT and YYREEE (reference sequence). The CDR3 loop spans 14 amino acids. CDR3 nucleotide sequence: TGTGCCAGCAACCTCGCCGGGACAGCCAGTGGCTACACCTTC. Translated, it gives CASNLAGTASGYTF.

The chain employs TRBV28 and TRBJ2-1; D is uncertain. Trimming left V 0 bases short and J 3 bases short, with 6 bases between. Germline loops: CDR1 MDHEN, CDR2 SYDVKM. The CDR3 is 14 residues long. The CDR3 loop reads CASSLWGDYNEQFF. CDR3 nucleotide sequence: TGTGCCAGCAGTTTATGGGGCGACTACAATGAGCAGTTCTTC.

V and J are TRBV5-4 and TRBJ1-1; perhaps TRBD1 as D (5 bases). CDR1 SGHNT and CDR2 YYREEE come from the germline V gene (reference sequence). V was cut by 3 bases and J by 0 bases, with 12 bases left in between. CDR3 length equals 15 residues. The CDR3 spells CASSSGTQLNTEAFF. CDR3 nucleotides: TGTGCCAGCAGCTCGGGGACTCAATTGAACACTGAAGCTTTCTTT.

This chain links TRBV6-6 with TRBJ2-3; TRBD1 matches 11 bases. V shed 8 bases, J shed 0 bases, and the junction held 1 base outside the gene matches. Germline V gene data show CDR1 as MNHNY and CDR2 as SVGAGI (reference sequence). The CDR3 length is 14 residues. CDR3 in DNA: TGTGCCAGCGGGGACAGGGGGAGCACAGATACGCAGTATTTT. It encodes CASGDRGSTDTQYF.

V is TRBV16 and J is TRBJ1-5, with 7 bases aligning to TRBD1. The CDR3 covers 15 residues. Germline V gene sequence: CDR1 KGHSY, CDR2 FQNENV. The V segment lost 4 bases and the J segment 5 bases; nucleotides outside the gene matches: 8. CDR3 sequence reads: CASSPKGGVDQPQHF. In DNA, the CDR3 is TGTGCCAGCAGCCCCAAAGGGGGCGTAGATCAGCCCCAGCATTTT. Filled out from reference TRBV16 and TRBJ1-5, the complete variable domain reads GEEVAQTPKHLVRGEGQKAKLYCAPIKGHSYVFWYQQVLKNEFKFLISFQNENVFDETGMPKERFSAKCLPNSPCSLEIQATKLEDSAVYFCASSPKGGVDQPQHFGDGTRLSIL.

This sequence joins TRBV7-3 and TRBJ2-3, with 8 bases lining up with TRBD1. V shed 4 bases, J shed 11 bases, and the junction held 8 bases outside the gene matches. This CDR3 has 13 amino acids. CDR1 is SGHTA, CDR2 FQGTGA, per germline. CDR3 residues: CASSSRTGLRQYF. The CDR3 nucleotides read TGTGCCAGCAGCTCCCGGACAGGGCTAAGGCAGTATTTT.

This clone has only a few counts. The J gene is TRBJ2-1, the V gene TRBV5-1; 8 bases line up with TRBD2. Germline V lookup: CDR1 SGHRS, CDR2 YFSETQ. J gave up 10 bases and V 4 bases, and 7 bases lay outside the gene matches. The CDR3 sequence is 13 residues long. For the CDR3, the DNA is TGCGCCAGCAGCCTGGCGGCGGGAGGAGAGCAGTTCTTC. Its protein is CASSLAAGGEQFF. The full variable domain, with the rest looked up from reference TRBV5-1 and TRBJ2-1, is KAGVTQTPRYLIKTRGQQVTLSCSPISGHRSVSWYQQTPGQGLQFLFEYFSETQRNKGNFPGRFSGRQFSNSRSEMNVSTLELGDSALYLCASSLAAGGEQFFGPGTRLTVL.

V is TRBV9 and J is TRBJ2-1, with 9 nucleotides matching TRBD2. CDR1 and CDR2 from the germline V gene are SGDLS and YYNGEE. V trimming: 0 bases; J trimming: 10 bases; junction bases outside the gene matches: 14. The CDR3 covers 17 residues. The CDR3 nucleotides are TGTGCCAGCAGCGTAGATGGTCCTAGCGGGATACTTCGGGAGCAGTTCTTC. Amino acids: CASSVDGPSGILREQFF.

The genes are TRBV5-4 and TRBJ1-2; D is uncertain. The germline V gene has CDR1 SGHNT and CDR2 YYREEE (reference sequence). There are 15 residues in the CDR3. Between the trimmed V and J ends, which lost 0 bases and 4 bases, there was a span of 13 bases. CDR3 sequence reads: CASSLGSVNAYGYTF. In DNA, the CDR3 is TGTGCCAGCAGCTTGGGTTCGGTGAATGCCTATGGCTACACCTTC.

The genes are TRBV3-1 (or the pseudogene TRBV3-2) and TRBJ1-4, with a weak D call TRBD1 (6 bases). Germline loops: CDR1 LGHDT, CDR2 YNNKEL (reference sequence). Between the trimmed V and J ends, which lost 3 bases and 8 bases, there was a span of 10 bases. CDR3 length: 13 amino acids. In DNA, the CDR3 is TGTGCCAGCAGCCAGGGGGCGCGGGAAAAACTGTTTTTT. Its translation is CASSQGAREKLFF.

The V call is TRBV27, the J call TRBJ1-2, with D possibly matching TRBD1 (5 bases). The CDR3 totals 15 residues. CDR1 is MNHEY and CDR2 is SMNVEV in the germline V gene (reference sequence). Trimming removed 4 bases at V and 2 bases at J, with 14 bases between. CDR3 bases: TGTGCCAGCAGTTCCCTCGGGGGAGCCAACTATGGCTACACCTTC. Translation gives CASSSLGGANYGYTF.

CDR3 nucleotides: TGTGCCAGTAGTGACTCAGGGGGCCTCACCGGGGAGCTGTTTTTT. Its protein is CASSDSGGLTGELFF. This sequence joins TRBV19 and TRBJ2-2; 8 nucleotides line up with TRBD1. The V and J ends lost 5 bases and 4 bases, in that order; junction bases with no gene match: 6. CDR1 is LNHDA and CDR2 is SQIVND in the germline V gene (reference sequence). This CDR3 is built from 15 residues. The entire variable domain, with the rest obtained from reference TRBV19 and TRBJ2-2, is as follows: DGGITQSPKYLFRKEGQNVTLSCEQNLNHDAMYWYRQDPGQGLRLIYYSQIVNDFQKGDIAEGYSVSREKKESFPLTVTSAQKNPTAFYLCASSDSGGLTGELFFGEGSRLTVL.

The V gene is TRBV3-1 (or the pseudogene TRBV3-2), the J gene TRBJ2-1, with 13 bases aligning to TRBD2. V was clipped by 3 bases and J by 6 bases; unmatched bases: 5. CDR3 size: 16 residues. The V gene's germline CDR1 is LGHDT and CDR2 YNNKEL (reference sequence). The CDR3 loop is CASSQSTSGGGNEQFF. CDR3 sequence (DNA): TGTGCCAGCAGCCAGTCAACTAGCGGGGGGGGCAATGAGCAGTTCTTC.

This clone came up a few times. The V gene is TRBV28, the J gene TRBJ1-6; TRBD1 agrees at 7 bases. V dropped 6 bases and J dropped 7; count of bases not matched to a gene: 9. This CDR3 has 15 residues. CDR1 and CDR2 from the germline V gene are MDHEN and SYDVKM. The chain's CDR3 is CASRPTGKPNSPLHF. The CDR3 DNA is TGTGCCAGCAGACCGACAGGGAAACCAAATTCACCCCTCCACTTT.

This clone was recorded once. The chain links TRBV12-3 or TRBV12-4 to TRBJ1-5, with D perhaps TRBD1 (6 bases). The V and J ends lost 2 bases and 5 bases respectively, with 7 bases between them. The CDR3 covers 13 residues. CDR3: CASSLHRDQPQHF. The CDR3 DNA reads TGTGCCAGCAGTTTACACAGGGATCAGCCCCAGCATTTT.

The rearrangement uses TRBV28 and TRBJ2-4; tentatively, D is TRBD2 (6 bases). Trimming removed 7 bases at V and 2 bases at J, with 21 bases between. Germline V gene data show CDR1 as MDHEN and CDR2 as SYDVKM. This CDR3 contains 17 residues. The CDR3 region is CASIPRFGRLSKNIQYF. CDR3 in DNA: TGTGCCAGCATACCAAGATTCGGGAGACTCTCCAAAAACATTCAGTACTTC.

The V gene is TRBV6-6, the J gene TRBJ2-6; 10 positions match TRBD2. Trimming cost V 5 bases and J 3 bases; bases outside gene matches: 13. CDR3 length equals 19 residues. Germline-derived CDR1 and CDR2 are MNHNY and SVGAGI (reference sequence). CDR3 residues: CASSPILAGGVSGANVLTF. DNA for the CDR3: TGTGCCAGCAGTCCCATATTAGCGGGAGGTGTCAGTGGGGCCAACGTCCTGACTTTC.

The sample holds a few counts of this clone. The chain joins TRBV29-1 to TRBJ1-2; D gene uncertain. Between the trimmed V and J ends, which lost 7 bases and 0 bases, there was a span of 9 bases. Germline V gene data show CDR1 as SQVTM and CDR2 as ANQGSEA. This CDR3 has 12 residues. In nucleotides, the CDR3 is TGCAGCGGACTGCTACCTAACTATGGCTACACCTTC. This sequence encodes CSGLLPNYGYTF.

This rearrangement joins TRBV3-1 (or the pseudogene TRBV3-2) to TRBJ2-4; 8 bases match TRBD1. The V gene's germline CDR1 is LGHDT and CDR2 YNNKEL (reference sequence). The junction had 1 base not matched to a gene; V was cut back by 5 bases and J by 1 base. The CDR3 totals 14 residues. The CDR3 DNA follows: TGTGCCAGCAGCTGGGACAGGGCCAAAAACATTCAGTACTTC. This encodes CASSWDRAKNIQYF.

V and J are TRBV6-5 and TRBJ1-5; D possibly corresponds to TRBD1 (6 bases). The CDR3 runs 15 residues. The V gene lost 6 bases and the J gene lost 4 bases, with 16 bases spanning the gap. Germline values: CDR1 MNHEY, CDR2 SVGAGI. The chain's CDR3 is CASRPSRGRNQPQHF. CDR3 nucleotides: TGTGCCAGCAGACCGTCCAGGGGAAGGAATCAGCCCCAGCATTTT.

This clone was observed a handful of times. V gene TRBV11-2 combines with J gene TRBJ2-1, with TRBD2 as a possible D gene (5 bases). The CDR3 runs 13 residues. Germline V CDR1 and CDR2: SGHAT, FQNNGV. The ends were cut back, 8 bases at V and 4 bases at J, with 12 bases in the middle. Here the CDR3 DNA reads TGTGCCAGCCAGCGGACTGATTACAATGAGCAGTTCTTC. Translated, it gives CASQRTDYNEQFF. Combining the CDR3 with reference TRBV11-2 and TRBJ2-1 gives the whole variable domain EAGVAQSPRYKIIEKRQSVAFWCNPISGHATLYWYQQILGQGPKLLIQFQNNGVVDDSQLPKDRFSAERLKGVDSTLKIQPAKLEDSAVYLCASQRTDYNEQFFGPGTRLTVL.

The V gene is TRBV30, the J gene TRBJ1-1, with D perhaps matching TRBD1 (5 bases). Trimming cost V 2 bases and J 4 bases, with 8 bases left between them. Germline loops: CDR1 GTSNPN, CDR2 SVGIG (reference sequence). This CDR3 is built from 12 residues. The chain's CDR3 is CAWSYGGTEAFF. The DNA of the CDR3 is TGTGCCTGGAGTTACGGGGGCACTGAAGCTTTCTTT.

The rearrangement joins TRBV5-5 to TRBJ2-3; D is perhaps TRBD2 (6 bases). CDR3 length: 15 amino acids. CDR1 SGHKS and CDR2 YYEKEE come from the germline V gene (reference sequence). V was clipped by 4 bases and J by 0 bases, with 12 bases between them. The CDR3 loop is CASSPDYRSTDTQYF. CDR3 bases: TGTGCCAGCAGCCCGGACTACCGAAGCACAGATACGCAGTATTTT.